The rows below give T cell receptor beta chains drawn from one sample of a study of CD8+CD57+ T cells in acquired aplastic anemia. MiXCR, run by TCRdb on the reads, gives a single entry per CDR3 protein. Of 200,000 or so distinct CDR3 sequences listed, more than 55% are singletons. Material: sorted CD4+, CD8+, or CD8+CD57+ T cells (not recorded which) from PBMCs. Receptor source: a human donor with aplastic anemia. CDR3s include the opening cysteine and the closing phenylalanine or tryptophan. A D gene is named only where the DNA matches it firmly. A clone size is listed for some rows: how often the clone was seen (once, few, many), or a class if it is expanded.

clone size: once; V gene: TRBV5-1; D gene: TRBD1; J gene: TRBJ2-1; CDR3 length: 14; CDR3 DNA: TGCGCCAGCAGCTCGATAGGACAGGGGAGTGAGCAGTTCTTC; CDR3 protein: CASSSIGQGSEQFF
clone size: -; V gene: TRBV24-1; D gene: -; J gene: TRBJ2-3; CDR3 length: 13; CDR3 DNA: TGTGCCACCAGTGCTACAGGCGCAGATACGCAGTATTTT; CDR3 protein: CATSATGADTQYF
clone size: -; V gene: TRBV10-3; D gene: -; J gene: TRBJ2-2; CDR3 length: 14; CDR3 DNA: TGTGCCACTACAAATTCACTAGTACCCGGGGAGCTGTTTTTT; CDR3 protein: CATTNSLVPGELFF
clone size: -; V gene: TRBV29-1; D gene: -; J gene: TRBJ1-2; CDR3 length: 13; CDR3 DNA: TGCAGCGCTCTGACAGAGGGCTCCTATGGCTACACCTTC; CDR3 protein: CSALTEGSYGYTF
clone size: many; V gene: TRBV14; D gene: -; J gene: TRBJ2-6; CDR3 length: 16; CDR3 DNA: TGTGCCAGCTCCCTTTGGGTCTTCTCTGGGGCCAACGTCCTGACTTTC; CDR3 protein: CASSLWVFSGANVLTF
clone size: -; V gene: TRBV6-1; D gene: -; J gene: TRBJ1-6; CDR3 length: 12; CDR3 DNA: TGTGCCAGCAGTGAAATGTATTCACCCCTCCACTTT; CDR3 protein: CASSEMYSPLHF
clone size: few; V gene: TRBV20-1; D gene: -; J gene: TRBJ1-1; CDR3 length: 16; CDR3 DNA: TGCAGTGCTAGCGGGGAGGACAGCAAACTGAACACTGAAGCTTTCTTT; CDR3 protein: CSASGEDSKLNTEAFF
clone size: -; V gene: TRBV7-9; D gene: TRBD2; J gene: TRBJ2-1; CDR3 length: 15; CDR3 DNA: TGTGCCAGCAGCTTAGCGGGAGGGAGATACAATGAGCAGTTCTTC; CDR3 protein: CASSLAGGRYNEQFF
clone size: -; V gene: TRBV7-9; D gene: TRBD1; J gene: TRBJ1-1; CDR3 length: 16; CDR3 DNA: TGTGCCAGCAGCCAAGGGACAGGGGGCTTTAACACTGAAGCTTTCTTT; CDR3 protein: CASSQGTGGFNTEAFF
clone size: -; V gene: TRBV24-1; D gene: -; J gene: TRBJ1-1; CDR3 length: 14; CDR3 DNA: TGTGCCACCAGTGCATCGGGGGTGAACACTGAAGCTTTCTTT; CDR3 protein: CATSASGVNTEAFF
clone size: -; V gene: TRBV20-1; D gene: -; J gene: TRBJ1-1; CDR3 length: 14; CDR3 DNA: TGCAGTGCCCTTGATAGGGGTAGGAACACTGAAGCTTTCTTT; CDR3 protein: CSALDRGRNTEAFF
clone size: once; V gene: TRBV7-3; D gene: -; J gene: TRBJ2-7; CDR3 length: 14; CDR3 DNA: TGTGCCAGCAGCTTGCTAGCGCTTTCCTACGAGCAGTACTTC; CDR3 protein: CASSLLALSYEQYF
clone size: -; V gene: TRBV27; D gene: TRBD2; J gene: TRBJ2-1; CDR3 length: 16; CDR3 DNA: TGTGCCAGCAGTTTAGAGACTAGCGGAAGACACAATGAGCAGTTCTTC; CDR3 protein: CASSLETSGRHNEQFF
clone size: few; V gene: TRBV20-1; D gene: TRBD1; J gene: TRBJ1-1; CDR3 length: 13; CDR3 DNA: TGCAGTGCTACCGGGCAGGGGGCAGCGGAAGCTTTCTTT; CDR3 protein: CSATGQGAAEAFF
clone size: many; V gene: TRBV19; D gene: TRBD1; J gene: TRBJ1-1; CDR3 length: 16; CDR3 DNA: TGTGCCAGTAGTATGACCCCGGGACAGGGCTACACTGAAGCTTTCTTT; CDR3 protein: CASSMTPGQGYTEAFF
clone size: few; V gene: TRBV10-2; D gene: -; J gene: TRBJ1-1; CDR3 length: 13; CDR3 DNA: TGCGCCAGCAGTGAAAATAGGGACACTGAAGCTTTCTTT; CDR3 protein: CASSENRDTEAFF
clone size: -; V gene: TRBV29-1; D gene: -; J gene: TRBJ1-3; CDR3 length: 11; CDR3 DNA: TGCACCGGGGGTTCTGGAAACACCATATATTTT; CDR3 protein: CTGGSGNTIYF
clone size: -; V gene: TRBV15; D gene: -; J gene: TRBJ1-6; CDR3 length: 16; CDR3 DNA: TGTGCCACCATTCCCTTGGGAAACCGGGGGAATTCACCCCTCCACTTT; CDR3 protein: CATIPLGNRGNSPLHF
clone size: -; V gene: TRBV10-3; D gene: -; J gene: TRBJ2-1; CDR3 length: 13; CDR3 DNA: TGTGCCATCAGTGGGACCGAGAACAATGAGCAGTTCTTC; CDR3 protein: CAISGTENNEQFF
clone size: -; V gene: TRBV5-6; D gene: -; J gene: TRBJ1-1; CDR3 length: 13; CDR3 DNA: TGTGCCAGCAGCTTAGCGGTACAGGCTGAAGCTTTCTTT; CDR3 protein: CASSLAVQAEAFF
clone size: many; V gene: TRBV27; D gene: TRBD1; J gene: TRBJ2-7; CDR3 length: 16; CDR3 DNA: TGTGCCAGCAGTTCCTGGGGGACAGCTCCCTCCTACGAGCAGTACTTC; CDR3 protein: CASSSWGTAPSYEQYF
clone size: -; V gene: TRBV19; D gene: -; J gene: TRBJ2-6; CDR3 length: 19; CDR3 DNA: TGTGCCAGTAGTATAAATCTTTACGAACGGGTATCTGGGGCCAACGTCCTGACTTTC; CDR3 protein: CASSINLYERVSGANVLTF
clone size: -; V gene: TRBV10-3; D gene: TRBD1; J gene: TRBJ1-1; CDR3 length: 11; CDR3 DNA: TGTGCCGGGCAGACAGGGGCGGCAGCTTTCTTT; CDR3 protein: CAGQTGAAAFF
clone size: -; V gene: TRBV2; D gene: -; J gene: TRBJ2-1; CDR3 length: 15; CDR3 DNA: TGTGCCAGGAAACGGAGGGGGGACCCAAACAATGAGCAGTTCTTC; CDR3 protein: CARKRRGDPNNEQFF
clone size: -; V gene: TRBV27; D gene: TRBD2; J gene: TRBJ2-7; CDR3 length: 12; CDR3 DNA: TGTGCCAGCAGTGCTAGCGGCTACGATCAGTACTTC; CDR3 protein: CASSASGYDQYF
clone size: -; V gene: TRBV2; D gene: TRBD1; J gene: TRBJ2-7; CDR3 length: 15; CDR3 DNA: TGTGCCAGCAGTAAGGACAGGATAGGCTCCTACGAGCAGTACTTC; CDR3 protein: CASSKDRIGSYEQYF
clone size: -; V gene: TRBV7-6; D gene: -; J gene: TRBJ1-4; CDR3 length: 14; CDR3 DNA: TGTGCCAGCAGCTTAGGGAGGTCCAATGAAAAACTGTTTTTT; CDR3 protein: CASSLGRSNEKLFF
clone size: -; V gene: TRBV7-8; D gene: TRBD2; J gene: TRBJ2-1; CDR3 length: 16; CDR3 DNA: TGTGCCAGCAGCTTAGGGGCTAGCGGGGGGTACAATGAGCAGTTCTTC; CDR3 protein: CASSLGASGGYNEQFF
clone size: few; V gene: TRBV7-8; D gene: TRBD1; J gene: TRBJ1-6; CDR3 length: 16; CDR3 DNA: TGTGCCAGCAGCAACCAAGTGGGGACAGGGGATTCACCCCTCCACTTT; CDR3 protein: CASSNQVGTGDSPLHF